This TCR beta chain was sequenced during a study of cytomegalovirus exposure and HLA in healthy donors. This PCR relied on a set of 60 Vbeta primers and 13 Jbeta primers. Measured with immunoSEQ multiplex PCR; TCRdb has only the in-frame clones, and not every one. The table includes more than 110,000 clones, 60% to 85% detected once. Per germline, CDR1 SGHNT and CDR2 YYREEE (reference sequence). The CDR3 is 13 amino acids. The V and J ends lost 1 base and 4 bases respectively, with 8 bases between them. This receptor was obtained from a male donor in good health and CMV-seronegative. The sample taken for sequencing was PBMCs. The chain recombines TRBV5-4 with TRBJ1-1; no reliable D call. In nucleotides, the CDR3 is TGTGCCAGCAGCTTGCAAGGGAGCACTGAAGCTTTCTTT. The encoded protein is CASSLQGSTEAFF. The full variable domain, with the rest looked up from reference TRBV5-4 and TRBJ1-1, is ETGVTQSPTHLIKTRGQQVTLRCSSQSGHNTVSWYQQALGQGPQFIFQYYREEENGRGNFPPRFSGLQFPNYSSELNVNALELDDSALYLCASSLQGSTEAFFGQGTRLTVV.